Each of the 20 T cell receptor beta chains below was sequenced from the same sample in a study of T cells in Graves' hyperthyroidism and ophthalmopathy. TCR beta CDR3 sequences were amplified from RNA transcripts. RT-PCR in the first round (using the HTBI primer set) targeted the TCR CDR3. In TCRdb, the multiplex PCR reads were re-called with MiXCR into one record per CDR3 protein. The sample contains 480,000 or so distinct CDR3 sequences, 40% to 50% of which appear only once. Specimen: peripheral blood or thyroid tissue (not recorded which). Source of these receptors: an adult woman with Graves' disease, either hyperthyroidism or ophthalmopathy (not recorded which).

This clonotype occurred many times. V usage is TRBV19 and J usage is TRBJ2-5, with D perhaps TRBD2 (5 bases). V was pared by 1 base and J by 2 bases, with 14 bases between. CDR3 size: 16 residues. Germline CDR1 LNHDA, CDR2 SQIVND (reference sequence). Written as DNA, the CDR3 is TGTGCCAGTAGTATAGGAGCCCCCCCGGGACAAGAGACCCAGTACTTC. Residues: CASSIGAPPGQETQYF.

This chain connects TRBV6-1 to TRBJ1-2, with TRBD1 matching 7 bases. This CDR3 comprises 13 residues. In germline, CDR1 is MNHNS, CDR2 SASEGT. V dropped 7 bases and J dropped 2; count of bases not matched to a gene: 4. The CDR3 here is CASNDRENYGYTF. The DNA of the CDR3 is TGTGCCAGCAACGACAGGGAAAACTATGGCTACACCTTC.

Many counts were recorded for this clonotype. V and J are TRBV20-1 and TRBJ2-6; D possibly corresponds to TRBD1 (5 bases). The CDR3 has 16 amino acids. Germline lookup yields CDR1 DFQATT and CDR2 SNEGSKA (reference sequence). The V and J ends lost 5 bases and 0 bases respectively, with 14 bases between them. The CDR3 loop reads CSAPPKGISGANVLTF. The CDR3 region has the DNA TGCAGTGCTCCCCCAAAGGGGATCTCTGGGGCCAACGTCCTGACTTTC.

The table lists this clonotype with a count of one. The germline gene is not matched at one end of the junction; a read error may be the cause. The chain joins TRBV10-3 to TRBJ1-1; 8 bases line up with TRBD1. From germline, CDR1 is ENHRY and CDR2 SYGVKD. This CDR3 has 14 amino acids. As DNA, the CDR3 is TGTGCCATCAGTCAGTGGACAGGGAAAACTGGAGCTTTCTTT. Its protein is CAISQWTGKTGAFF.

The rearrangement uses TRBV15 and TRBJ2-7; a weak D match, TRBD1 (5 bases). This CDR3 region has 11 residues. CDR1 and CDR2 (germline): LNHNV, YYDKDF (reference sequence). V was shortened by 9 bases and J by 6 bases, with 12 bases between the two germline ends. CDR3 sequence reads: CATRGGVEQYF. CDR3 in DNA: TGTGCCACAAGGGGTGGGGTCGAGCAGTACTTC.

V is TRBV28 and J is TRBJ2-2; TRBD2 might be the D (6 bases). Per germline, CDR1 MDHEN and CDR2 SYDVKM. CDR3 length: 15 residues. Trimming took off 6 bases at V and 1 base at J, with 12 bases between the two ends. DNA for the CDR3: TGTGCCAGCAGCGGGGCGGGACGGAACACCGGGGAGCTGTTTTTT. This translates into CASSGAGRNTGELFF.

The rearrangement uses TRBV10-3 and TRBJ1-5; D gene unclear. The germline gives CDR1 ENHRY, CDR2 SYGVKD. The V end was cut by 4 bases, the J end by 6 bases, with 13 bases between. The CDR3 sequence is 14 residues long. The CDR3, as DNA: TGTGCCATCAGTGCCGACGGATCGGTTCAGCCCCAGCATTTT. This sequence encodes CAISADGSVQPQHF.

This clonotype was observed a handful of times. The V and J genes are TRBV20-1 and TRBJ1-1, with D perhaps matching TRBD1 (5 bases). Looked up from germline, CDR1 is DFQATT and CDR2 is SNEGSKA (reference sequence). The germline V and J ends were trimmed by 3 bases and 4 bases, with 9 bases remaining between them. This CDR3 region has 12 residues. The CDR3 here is CSASRVSTEAFF. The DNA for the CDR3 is TGCAGTGCTAGCAGGGTAAGCACTGAAGCTTTCTTT.

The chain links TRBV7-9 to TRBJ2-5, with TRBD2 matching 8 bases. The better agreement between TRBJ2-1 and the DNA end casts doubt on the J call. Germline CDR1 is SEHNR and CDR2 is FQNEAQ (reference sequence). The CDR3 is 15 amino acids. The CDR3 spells CASSASGSLWDEQFF. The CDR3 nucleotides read TGTGCCAGCAGCGCCAGCGGGAGTTTATGGGATGAGCAGTTCTTC.

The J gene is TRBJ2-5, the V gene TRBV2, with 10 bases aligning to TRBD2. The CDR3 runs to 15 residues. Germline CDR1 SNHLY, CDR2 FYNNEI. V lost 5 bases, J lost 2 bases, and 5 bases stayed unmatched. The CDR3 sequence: CASSTGTSVQETQYF. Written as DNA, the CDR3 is TGTGCCAGCAGTACCGGGACTAGCGTTCAAGAGACCCAGTACTTC. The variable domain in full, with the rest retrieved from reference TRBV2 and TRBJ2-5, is EPEVTQTPSHQVTQMGQEVILRCVPISNHLYFYWYRQILGQKVEFLVSFYNNEISEKSEIFDDQFSVERPDGSNFTLKIRSTKLEDSAMYFCASSTGTSVQETQYFGPGTRLLVL.

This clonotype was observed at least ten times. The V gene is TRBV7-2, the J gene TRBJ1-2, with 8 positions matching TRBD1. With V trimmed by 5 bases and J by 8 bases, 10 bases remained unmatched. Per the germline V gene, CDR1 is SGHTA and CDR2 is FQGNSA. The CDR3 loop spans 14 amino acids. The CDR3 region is CASSLSGQGNGYTF. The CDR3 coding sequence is TGTGCCAGCAGCCTAAGTGGACAGGGTAACGGCTACACCTTC.

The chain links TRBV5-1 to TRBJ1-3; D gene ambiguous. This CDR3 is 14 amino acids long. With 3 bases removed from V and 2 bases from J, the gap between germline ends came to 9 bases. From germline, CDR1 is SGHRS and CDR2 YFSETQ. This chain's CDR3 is CASSSPGTGNTIYF. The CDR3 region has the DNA TGCGCCAGCAGCTCGCCCGGGACTGGAAACACCATATATTTT.

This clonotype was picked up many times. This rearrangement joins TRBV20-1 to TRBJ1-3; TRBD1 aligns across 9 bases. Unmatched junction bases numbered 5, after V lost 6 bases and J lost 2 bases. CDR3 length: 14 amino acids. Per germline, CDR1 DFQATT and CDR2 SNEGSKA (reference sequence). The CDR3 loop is CSAKGQGPGNTIYF. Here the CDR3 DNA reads TGCAGTGCCAAGGGACAGGGCCCTGGAAACACCATATATTTT.

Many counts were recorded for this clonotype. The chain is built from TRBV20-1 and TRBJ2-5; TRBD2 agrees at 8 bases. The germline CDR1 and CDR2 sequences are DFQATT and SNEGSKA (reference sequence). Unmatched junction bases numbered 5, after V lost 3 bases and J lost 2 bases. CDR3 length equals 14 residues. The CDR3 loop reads CSASSGAPQETQYF. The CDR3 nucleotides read TGCAGTGCTAGTAGCGGGGCCCCTCAAGAGACCCAGTACTTC.

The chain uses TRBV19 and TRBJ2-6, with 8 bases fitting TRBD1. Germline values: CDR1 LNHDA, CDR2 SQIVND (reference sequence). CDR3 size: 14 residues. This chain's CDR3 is CAHARGRGANVLTF. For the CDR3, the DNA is TGTGCGCACGCCAGGGGGCGCGGGGCCAACGTCCTGACTTTC.

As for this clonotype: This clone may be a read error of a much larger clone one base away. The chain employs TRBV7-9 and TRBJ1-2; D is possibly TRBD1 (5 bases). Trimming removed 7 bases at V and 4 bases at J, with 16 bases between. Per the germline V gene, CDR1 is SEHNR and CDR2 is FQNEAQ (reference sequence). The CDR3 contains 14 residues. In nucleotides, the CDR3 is TGTGCCAGCATCCAAGATCCCAGGGCCTATGGCTACACCTTC. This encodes CASIQDPRAYGYTF.

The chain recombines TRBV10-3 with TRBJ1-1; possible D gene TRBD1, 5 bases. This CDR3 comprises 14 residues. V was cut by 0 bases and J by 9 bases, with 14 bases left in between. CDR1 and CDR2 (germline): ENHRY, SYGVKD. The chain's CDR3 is CAISESAGRAQAFF. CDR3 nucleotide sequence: TGTGCCATCAGTGAGTCGGCGGGCAGGGCGCAAGCTTTCTTT.

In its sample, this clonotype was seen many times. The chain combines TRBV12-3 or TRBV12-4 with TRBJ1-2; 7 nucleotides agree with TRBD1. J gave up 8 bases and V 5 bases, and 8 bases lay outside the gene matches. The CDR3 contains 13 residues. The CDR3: CASSVGGASGYTF. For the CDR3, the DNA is TGTGCCAGCAGTGTAGGGGGCGCGTCGGGCTACACCTTC.

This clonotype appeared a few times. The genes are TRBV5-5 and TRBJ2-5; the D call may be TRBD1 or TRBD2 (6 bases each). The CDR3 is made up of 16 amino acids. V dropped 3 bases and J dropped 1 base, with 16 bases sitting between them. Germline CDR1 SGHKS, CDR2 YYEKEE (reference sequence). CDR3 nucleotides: TGTGCCAGCAGCTCCAGGGGTGGGGGGCTCCAAGAGACCCAGTACTTC. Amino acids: CASSSRGGGLQETQYF.

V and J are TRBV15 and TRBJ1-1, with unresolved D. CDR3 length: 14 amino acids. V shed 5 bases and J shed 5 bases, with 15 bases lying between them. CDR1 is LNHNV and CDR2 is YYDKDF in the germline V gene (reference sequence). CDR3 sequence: CATSPDAGGTEAFF. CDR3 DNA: TGTGCCACCAGCCCCGACGCCGGAGGGACTGAAGCTTTCTTT.